This TCR beta chain emerged from a study of CD8 T cells in Susac syndrome. Study in general: Active disease was present in about six of the sequenced Susac syndrome patients, and remission in eight or nine. Patients with Susac syndrome, at blood draw, were therapy-naive, on corticosteroids, or on intravenous immunoglobulin alone.

V lost 3 bases and J 0 bases, leaving 8 bases between the germline ends. This CDR3 is 14 amino acids long. Germline CDR1 reads SGHTA; CDR2 reads FQGNSA. When the RNA was reverse transcribed, random hexamers were used with an input of roughly 0.45 to 1 ug. Across 54 Vbeta and 13 Jbeta, immunoSEQ multiplex PCR amplified TCR beta CDR3. Using its own MiXCR run on the immunoSEQ multiplex PCR reads, TCRdb lists one record per CDR3 protein. The table includes about 150,000 distinct CDR3 sequences, 85% to 95% detected once. This rearrangement joins TRBV7-2 to TRBJ1-2; D unresolved. This TCR derives from a human donor with Susac syndrome. The sample taken for sequencing was CD4+ T cells from PBMCs. The CDR3 protein is CASSFGRTNYGYTF. As DNA, the CDR3 is TGTGCCAGCAGCTTTGGGAGGACTAACTATGGCTACACCTTC.